A selection of T cell receptor beta chains follows, all from one sample in a study of T-cell reconstitution after alpha-beta-depleted transplantation in children. TCRdb itself ran the PCR reads through MiXCR, one entry per CDR3 protein. The sample has 640,000 or so distinct CDR3 sequences; roughly 17% are singletons. Sequencing was performed on PBMCs from the stem cell graft donor, taken from the stem cell graft. The receptor source for this set is a human donor who donated a stem cell graft to a child with acute myeloid leukemia. The CDR3 runs from the conserved cysteine through the conserved F or W. A D gene is named only where the DNA matches it firmly. Some rows mark clone size as missing; the rest say once, few, many or name a class of expanded clone.

13 | few | TRBJ2-5 | NA | TRBV28 | CASSYNLQETQYF | TGTGCCAGCAGTTACAACCTCCAAGAGACCCAGTACTTC
15 | NA | TRBJ1-1 | NA | TRBV20-1 | CSARSKSRRGPEAFF | TGCAGTGCTAGATCTAAGTCCAGGAGGGGTCCTGAAGCTTTCTTT
13 | many | TRBJ2-2 | NA | TRBV7-6 | CASSSGTPKELFF | TGTGCCAGCAGCTCGGGGACGCCTAAGGAGCTGTTTTTT
13 | many | TRBJ1-5 | NA | TRBV20-1 | CSARDRPDQPQHF | TGCAGTGCTAGAGATCGGCCTGATCAGCCCCAGCATTTT
15 | few | TRBJ1-5 | NA | TRBV6-2/TRBV6-3 | CASRRGYYSNQPQHF | TGTGCCAGCAGGAGGGGGTACTATAGCAATCAGCCCCAGCATTTT
18 | many | TRBJ2-3 | NA | TRBV6-5 | CASSYSKGSGRTGDTQYF | TGTGCCAGCAGTTACTCGAAGGGATCCGGACGGACCGGAGATACGCAGTATTTT
12 | NA | TRBJ1-2 | NA | TRBV28 | CASTPPGSGYTF | TGTGCCAGCACCCCCCCAGGGTCCGGCTACACCTTC
18 | many | TRBJ2-1 | TRBD2 | TRBV11-2 | CASIPPGLAARGRDEQFF | TGTGCCAGCATCCCCCCGGGACTAGCGGCCAGGGGGAGGGATGAGCAGTTCTTC
12 | many | TRBJ1-6 | NA | TRBV5-1 | CASGWDNSPLHF | TGCGCCAGCGGCTGGGATAATTCACCCCTCCACTTT
15 | NA | TRBJ2-7 | TRBD1 | TRBV12-3/TRBV12-4 | CASSNGQGGSYEQYF | TGTGCCAGCAGCAACGGACAGGGGGGGTCCTACGAGCAGTACTTC
15 | NA | TRBJ2-1 | NA | TRBV3-1 | CASSQDFRKFNEQFF | TGTGCCAGCAGCCAAGATTTTCGGAAGTTCAATGAGCAGTTCTTC
17 | NA | TRBJ2-4 | TRBD2 | TRBV20-1 | CSARDPLAGRVKNIQYF | TGCAGTGCTAGAGATCCCCTAGCGGGGCGTGTCAAAAACATTCAGTACTTC
14 | NA | TRBJ2-1 | NA | TRBV5-1 | CASSLSQVYNEQFF | TGCGCCAGCAGCTTATCACAGGTATACAATGAGCAGTTCTTC
14 | NA | TRBJ2-7 | NA | TRBV7-2 | CASSSSTGRYEQYF | TGTGCCAGCAGCTCGTCGACAGGGAGGTACGAGCAGTACTTC
15 | many | TRBJ2-1 | NA | TRBV5-1 | CASRRAGNGYNEQFF | TGCGCCAGCAGAAGGGCGGGGAATGGGTACAATGAGCAGTTCTTC
11 | few | TRBJ2-1 | NA | TRBV4-2 | CASSQGAEQFF | TGTGCCAGCAGCCAAGGGGCCGAGCAGTTCTTC
15 | many | TRBJ2-3 | TRBD1 | TRBV10-3 | CALGEERQGLRTQYF | TGTGCCTTAGGGGAAGAGAGACAGGGTCTAAGGACGCAGTATTTT
14 | many | TRBJ1-2 | TRBD1 | TRBV29-1 | CSVAGTGIGYGYTF | TGCAGCGTTGCCGGGACAGGGATAGGGTACGGCTACACCTTC
14 | few | TRBJ1-4 | TRBD1 | TRBV6-1 | CASSRTGTAEKLFF | TGTGCCAGCAGTCGAACCGGGACAGCAGAAAAACTGTTTTTT
14 | many | TRBJ2-2 | NA | TRBV12-3/TRBV12-4 | CASSLGGNGGELFF | TGTGCCAGCAGTTTAGGGGGGAACGGCGGGGAGCTGTTTTTT
13 | NA | TRBJ1-1 | NA | TRBV25-1 | CAASGRGNTEAFF | TGTGCCGCTTCCGGTAGGGGGAACACTGAAGCTTTCTTT
13 | many | TRBJ2-1 | NA | TRBV6-1 | CASRGSTYNEQFF | TGTGCCAGCCGAGGGAGTACCTACAATGAGCAGTTCTTC
16 | NA | TRBJ2-6 | NA | TRBV12-3/TRBV12-4 | CASVREGPSGANVLTF | TGTGCCAGCGTTCGCGAGGGGCCCTCTGGGGCCAACGTCCTGACTTTC
17 | NA | TRBJ1-5 | NA | TRBV4-1 | CASSQERTALSNQPQHF | TGCGCCAGCAGCCAAGAGAGGACCGCTCTTAGCAATCAGCCCCAGCATTTT
16 | NA | TRBJ2-5 | NA | TRBV7-6 | CASSPPDYRSLETQYF | TGTGCCAGCAGCCCCCCGGACTACCGGAGTTTAGAGACCCAGTACTTC
14 | NA | TRBJ2-5 | TRBD2 | TRBV2 | CANVNGGARETQYF | TGTGCCAACGTAAACGGGGGGGCCAGAGAGACCCAGTACTTC
15 | few | TRBJ2-1 | NA | TRBV6-1 | CASSTRDLTGNEQFF | TGTGCCAGCAGTACCCGGGACCTTACGGGCAATGAGCAGTTCTTC
14 | NA | TRBJ1-1 | NA | TRBV7-9 | CASSSRTMNTEAFF | TGTGCCAGCAGCTCCAGGACCATGAACACTGAAGCTTTCTTT